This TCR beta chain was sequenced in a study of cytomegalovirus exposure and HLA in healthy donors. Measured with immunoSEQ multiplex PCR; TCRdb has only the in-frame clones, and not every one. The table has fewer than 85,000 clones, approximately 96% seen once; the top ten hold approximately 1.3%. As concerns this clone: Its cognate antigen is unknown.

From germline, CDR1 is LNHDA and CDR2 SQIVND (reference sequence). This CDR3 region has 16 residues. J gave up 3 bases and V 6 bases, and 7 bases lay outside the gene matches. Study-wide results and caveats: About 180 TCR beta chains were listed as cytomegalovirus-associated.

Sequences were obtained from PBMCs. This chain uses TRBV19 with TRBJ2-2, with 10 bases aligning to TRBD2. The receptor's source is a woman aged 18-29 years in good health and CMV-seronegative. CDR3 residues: CASRIGLAAHTGELFF. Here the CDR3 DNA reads TGTGCCAGTAGGATCGGACTAGCGGCTCACACCGGGGAGCTGTTTTTT.